This T cell receptor beta chain was obtained from a study of T cell responses to AZD1222 COVID-19 vaccine. Study conclusions and caveats: The breadth and depth of Spike-specific TCRs increased once two AZD1222 doses had been given.

Measured with immunoSEQ multiplex PCR; TCRdb has only the in-frame clones, and not every one. The sample records 95,000 to 150,000 clones, around nine tenths being singletons. A note on this clone: The antigen is unknown. Other DNA sequences of this sample code for an identical CDR3.

This sample comprised peripheral blood, obtained on day 0 of AZD1222 vaccination. The receptor's source is an adult in good health.

CDR3 DNA: TGCGCCAGCAGCCCCAGGACTAGCGGTGGGAATGAGCAGTTCTTC. This translates into CASSPRTSGGNEQFF. The V gene is TRBV5-1, the J gene TRBJ2-1, with 10 bases aligning to TRBD2. Unmatched junction bases numbered 8, after V lost 4 bases and J lost 7 bases. Germline V CDR1 and CDR2: SGHRS, YFSETQ. The CDR3 loop spans 15 amino acids.